This is a list of T cell receptor beta chains from one sample in a study of blood T cells in healthy people across ages. A single record per CDR3 protein comes from TCRdb applying MiXCR to the 5' RACE reads. The data contain about 1.7 million distinct CDR3 sequences, 28% of them singletons. The sequencing input was blood. These receptors were taken from a woman aged 30 to 39 in good health. Each CDR3 is given with its conserved first and last residue. D genes are given only for firm matches. A clone size is listed for some rows: how often the clone was seen (once, few, many), or a class if it is expanded.

j_gene: TRBJ2-5; v_gene: TRBV7-2; d_gene: TRBD1; abundance: few; CDR3aa: CASSSRRTGFHETQYF; CDR3nt: TGTGCCAGCAGCTCAAGACGGACAGGGTTCCATGAGACCCAGTACTTC
j_gene: TRBJ1-5; v_gene: TRBV24-1; d_gene: TRBD1; abundance: many; CDR3aa: CATVDRATGVRNQPQHF; CDR3nt: TGTGCCACCGTAGACAGGGCGACCGGAGTTAGGAATCAGCCCCAGCATTTT
j_gene: TRBJ1-2; v_gene: TRBV12-3/TRBV12-4; d_gene: -; abundance: -; CDR3aa: CASSSNLNYGYTF; CDR3nt: TGTGCCAGCAGTTCGAACCTTAACTATGGCTACACCTTC
j_gene: TRBJ2-7; v_gene: TRBV4-3; d_gene: -; abundance: many; CDR3aa: CASSHDRYEQYF; CDR3nt: TGCGCCAGCAGCCACGACAGGTACGAGCAGTACTTC
j_gene: TRBJ2-3; v_gene: TRBV10-3; d_gene: TRBD2; abundance: few; CDR3aa: CAISGSSGRSGDTDTQYF; CDR3nt: TGTGCCATCAGTGGGTCTAGCGGGAGATCAGGGGACACAGATACGCAGTATTTT
j_gene: TRBJ2-2; v_gene: TRBV7-9; d_gene: -; abundance: -; CDR3aa: CASSLDVGDTGELFF; CDR3nt: TGTGCCAGCAGCTTAGATGTGGGGGACACCGGGGAGCTGTTTTTT
j_gene: TRBJ2-7; v_gene: TRBV9; d_gene: TRBD2; abundance: many; CDR3aa: CASSPGAGPTYEQYF; CDR3nt: TGTGCCAGCAGCCCGGGAGCGGGGCCAACCTACGAGCAGTACTTC
j_gene: TRBJ1-1; v_gene: TRBV18; d_gene: -; abundance: many; CDR3aa: CASSSGRGNTEAFF; CDR3nt: TGTGCCAGCTCATCAGGGAGGGGTAACACTGAAGCTTTCTTT
j_gene: TRBJ2-1; v_gene: TRBV3-1; d_gene: -; abundance: many; CDR3aa: CASREDSRPLNEQFF; CDR3nt: TGTGCCAGCAGGGAAGACAGCCGCCCTCTGAATGAGCAGTTCTTC
j_gene: TRBJ1-1; v_gene: TRBV7-3; d_gene: -; abundance: -; CDR3aa: CASSRGAGPPGANTEAFF; CDR3nt: TGTGCCAGCAGCCGCGGGGCCGGTCCCCCCGGGGCTAACACTGAAGCTTTCTTT